This T cell receptor (beta chain) was recorded in a study of blood T cells in healthy people across ages. The CDR3 loop spans 18 amino acids. The V gene end was trimmed by 5 bases and the J gene end by 0 bases; junction bases not matched to a gene: 7. From germline, CDR1 is SEHNR and CDR2 FQNEAQ (reference sequence). This clonotype was detected a few times. A sample-barcoded 5' primer and a J-beta primer mix were used in a second PCR of about 6 to 12 cycles. MiXCR was run by TCRdb on the 5' RACE reads, yielding one entry per CDR3 protein. The sample carries 800,000 or so distinct CDR3 sequences, around 25% recorded once. These data are also associated with another study on T cells of mothers and their children. From that paper: Every mother supplied over 9.5 million TCR beta CDR3 reads and every child 2.5 million to 3.5 million.

This TCR came from a boy aged 5-17 years in good health. The gene calls are TRBV7-9 and TRBJ2-1, with 13 bases matching TRBD2. Sequencing was done on a sample of blood. CDR3 nucleotide sequence: TGTGCCAGCAGCCTCGGGACTAGCGGGGTAAGCTCCTACAATGAGCAGTTCTTC. Protein product: CASSLGTSGVSSYNEQFF. The entire variable domain, with the rest obtained from reference TRBV7-9 and TRBJ2-1, is as follows: DTGVSQNPRHKITKRGQNVTFRCDPISEHNRLYWYRQTLGQGPEFLTYFQNEAQLEKSRLLSDRFSAERPKGSFSTLEIQRTEQGDSAMYLCASSLGTSGVSSYNEQFFGPGTRLTVL.